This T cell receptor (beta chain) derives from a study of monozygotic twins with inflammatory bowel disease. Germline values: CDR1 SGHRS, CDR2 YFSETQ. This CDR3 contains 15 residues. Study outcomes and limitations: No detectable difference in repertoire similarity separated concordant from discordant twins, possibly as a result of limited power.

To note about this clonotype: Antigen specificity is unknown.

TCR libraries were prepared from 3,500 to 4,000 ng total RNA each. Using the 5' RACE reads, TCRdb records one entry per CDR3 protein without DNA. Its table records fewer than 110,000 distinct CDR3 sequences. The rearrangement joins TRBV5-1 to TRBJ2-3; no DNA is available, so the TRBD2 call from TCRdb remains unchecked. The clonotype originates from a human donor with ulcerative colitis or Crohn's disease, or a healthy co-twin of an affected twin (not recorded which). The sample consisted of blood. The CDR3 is CASSLGTGGSDTQYF.